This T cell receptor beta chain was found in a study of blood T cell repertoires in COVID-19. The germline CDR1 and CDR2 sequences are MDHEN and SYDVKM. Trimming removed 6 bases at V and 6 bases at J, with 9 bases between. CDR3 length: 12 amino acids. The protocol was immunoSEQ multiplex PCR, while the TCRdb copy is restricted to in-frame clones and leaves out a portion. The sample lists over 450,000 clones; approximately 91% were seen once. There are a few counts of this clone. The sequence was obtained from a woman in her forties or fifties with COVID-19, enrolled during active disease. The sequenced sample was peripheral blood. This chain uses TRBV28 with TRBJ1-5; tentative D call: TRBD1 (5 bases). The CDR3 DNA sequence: TGTGCCAGCAGCCGCAGGGCTCAGCCCCAGCATTTT. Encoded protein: CASSRRAQPQHF.